These 17 T cell receptor beta chains came from one sample sequenced in a study of regulatory T cells in long-lasting Graves disease (dated by TCRdb to 2020 to 2023). Receptor amplification or capture employed multiplex PCR. The instrument given in TCRdb is Illumina HiSeq 4000. iRepertoire HTBI primers and Arm-PCR amplification of CDR3 regions were used to construct TCR beta libraries. TCRdb took the public reads, trimmed them with fastp at Q25, ran MiXCR for clone calling and kept in-frame beta chains. Records with the same CDR3 protein are collapsed into one entry carrying the most frequent genes and DNA. This sample comprises about half a million distinct CDR3 sequences, around 12% of them detected only once. Roughly 8.9% of the sample lies in the top ten. The label giving this sample's time point can be read as: newly diagnosed GD, antithyroid drugs for less than 3 months. For both TCR sequencing and RNA sequencing, RNA was extracted from PBMCs in TRIzol.

This same sample was also taken into another study, of T cells in Graves' hyperthyroidism and ophthalmopathy.

The material sequenced was peripheral blood mononuclear cells (PBMCs), taken at new diagnosis, from a patient treated with antithyroid drugs. Receptors originate from a woman in her 30s with Graves disease. Donor details come from another sample of the same person, matched by shared clones.

The chain employs TRBV5-1 and TRBJ1-1; no clear D gene. The V gene's germline CDR1 is SGHRS and CDR2 YFSETQ. This CDR3 is 15 amino acids long. V was pared by 4 bases and J by 3 bases, with 16 bases between. In nucleotides, the CDR3 is TGCGCCAGCAGCGTGCAATGGCCTACGGACACTGAAGCTTTCTTT. Translating gives CASSVQWPTDTEAFF.

This clonotype showed up just a few times. This chain uses TRBV5-5 with TRBJ1-3; D is uncertain. The CDR3 is 12 residues long. V was pared by 0 bases and J by 8 bases, with 6 bases between. CDR1 and CDR2 from the germline V gene are SGHKS and YYEKEE (reference sequence). Written as DNA, the CDR3 is TGTGCCAGCAGCTTGGAGTCAGACACCATATATTTT. It is translated as CASSLESDTIYF. Filled out from reference TRBV5-5 and TRBJ1-3, the complete variable domain reads DAGVTQSPTHLIKTRGQQVTLRCSPISGHKSVSWYQQVLGQGPQFIFQYYEKEERGRGNFPDRFSARQFPNYSSELNVNALLLGDSALYLCASSLESDTIYFGEGSWLTVV.

The V and J genes are TRBV6-1 and TRBJ2-6; 7 bases agree with TRBD1. The CDR3 length is 13 residues. V dropped 6 bases and J dropped 11; count of bases not matched to a gene: 7. CDR1 and CDR2 from the germline V gene are MNHNS and SASEGT. The CDR3, as DNA: TGTGCCAGCAGCTTTGGACAGGAAGACGTCCTGACTTTC. Protein product: CASSFGQEDVLTF.

This chain connects TRBV4-1 to TRBJ2-5, with TRBD2 matching 11 bases. The CDR3 runs 14 residues. J lost 4 bases, V lost 4 bases, and 2 bases had no gene match. Per germline, CDR1 MGHRA and CDR2 YSYEKL. The CDR3: CASSRLAGIETQYF. The CDR3 bases are TGCGCCAGCAGCCGACTAGCGGGGATAGAGACCCAGTACTTC.

This clonotype was observed at least ten times. The V gene is TRBV27, the J gene TRBJ2-7, with 11 bases matching TRBD2. J was trimmed by 3 bases and V by 5 bases; bases with no gene match: 24. The CDR3 length is 21 residues. Germline V gives CDR1 MNHEY, CDR2 SMNVEV (reference sequence). DNA of the CDR3: TGTGCCAGCAGTAAAACCGGAACAGGGGGAGGTCGACTAGCGGGAAACTACGAGCAGTACTTC. Amino acid sequence: CASSKTGTGGGRLAGNYEQYF.

This clonotype was counted at least ten times. This sequence joins TRBV2 and TRBJ1-5; D remains ambiguous. CDR1 is SNHLY and CDR2 is FYNNEI in the germline V gene. The V end lost 6 bases, the J end lost 0 bases, and 6 bases lay between the germline ends. The CDR3 consists of 13 residues. CDR3 residues: CASSDVSNQPQHF. CDR3 coding DNA: TGTGCCAGCAGCGACGTTAGCAATCAGCCCCAGCATTTT. Looking up the rest from reference TRBV2 and TRBJ1-5 gives the full variable domain: EPEVTQTPSHQVTQMGQEVILRCVPISNHLYFYWYRQILGQKVEFLVSFYNNEISEKSEIFDDQFSVERPDGSNFTLKIRSTKLEDSAMYFCASSDVSNQPQHFGDGTRLSIL.

This clonotype has only a few counts. The chain combines TRBV4-1 with TRBJ1-5; D is unresolved. The germline gives CDR1 MGHRA, CDR2 YSYEKL. The CDR3 runs to 15 residues. The V end was cut by 0 bases, the J end by 0 bases, with 6 bases between. The CDR3 DNA sequence: TGCGCCAGCAGCCAAGAACCTCATAGCAATCAGCCCCAGCATTTT. This translates into CASSQEPHSNQPQHF.

In this sample, this clonotype turned up many times. In DNA, the CDR3 is TGTGCCAGCAGCTTACGTACAGAGACAGATACGCAGTATTTT. Translating it yields CASSLRTETDTQYF. The chain recombines TRBV7-9 with TRBJ2-3; the D is unclear. V lost 2 bases to trimming and J lost 3 bases, with 9 bases between them. CDR1 is SEHNR and CDR2 is FQNEAQ in the germline V gene (reference sequence). This CDR3 has 14 residues.

This clonotype was picked up many times. The chain couples TRBV5-1 to TRBJ1-1; perhaps TRBD1 as D (6 bases). Trimming removed 4 bases at V and 0 bases at J, with 13 bases between. The CDR3 is 15 residues long. Germline V CDR1 and CDR2: SGHRS, YFSETQ. This chain's CDR3 is CASSRTEGMNTEAFF. Written as DNA, the CDR3 is TGCGCCAGCAGCCGGACAGAGGGGATGAACACTGAAGCTTTCTTT.

In its sample, this clonotype was seen a few times. The V and J genes are TRBV4-3 and TRBJ2-7; weak D call: TRBD1 (6 bases). The CDR3 consists of 16 residues. Germline-derived CDR1 and CDR2 are LGHNA and YSLEER. V lost 0 bases and J 3 bases, leaving 15 bases between the germline ends. CDR3 in amino acids: CASSQDLDSRFYEQYF. As DNA, the CDR3 is TGCGCCAGCAGCCAAGATTTGGACAGTAGATTCTACGAGCAGTACTTC.

This clonotype has only one observation. This likely came from a read error, as a far larger clone is one base away. The chain has TRBV28 and TRBJ2-7; the D gene is possibly TRBD2 (6 bases). CDR3 length: 15 residues. From germline, CDR1 is MDHEN and CDR2 SYDVKM. The V end was cut by 7 bases, the J end by 7 bases, with 23 bases between. DNA for the CDR3: TGTGCCAGCAATCCGGGACTCCAACGGGGCGATGAGCAGTACTTC. Protein product: CASNPGLQRGDEQYF.

About this clonotype: A far more abundant clone sits one base away, making this likely a read error. V is TRBV11-2 and J is TRBJ2-1, with 7 bases that match TRBD1. The germline V gene encodes CDR1 SGHAT and CDR2 FQNNGV. Unmatched junction bases numbered 17, after V lost 2 bases and J lost 13 bases. The CDR3 is made up of 16 amino acids. CDR3 amino acids: CASSLRGGAGGETQFF. The CDR3 DNA follows: TGTGCCAGCAGCTTAAGAGGGGGCGCAGGGGGTGAGACCCAGTTCTTC.

This chain links TRBV18 with TRBJ2-2, with 14 bases lining up with TRBD2. With 6 bases clipped from V and 7 bases from J, the junction kept 4 bases outside the gene matches. The CDR3 consists of 15 residues. Germline V lookup: CDR1 KGHSH, CDR2 LQKENI. This CDR3 reads CASSPGLAGVGELFF. CDR3 coding DNA: TGTGCCAGCTCCCCGGGACTAGCGGGAGTCGGGGAGCTGTTTTTT.

This clonotype came up many times. The chain employs TRBV6-1 and TRBJ2-5; 10 nucleotides line up with TRBD2. Trimming removed 10 bases from V and 5 bases from J; junction bases left unmatched: 10. In germline, CDR1 is MNHNS, CDR2 SASEGT. This CDR3 has 14 residues. The CDR3 loop is CATFQREGPETQYF. In DNA form, the CDR3 reads TGTGCCACCTTCCAGCGGGAGGGCCCGGAGACCCAGTACTTC.

This clonotype was observed at least ten times. The chain couples TRBV18 to TRBJ1-1; TRBD1 aligns across 8 bases. With V trimmed by 3 bases and J by 4 bases, 4 bases remained unmatched. CDR1 and CDR2 from the germline V gene are KGHSH and LQKENI. The length of the CDR3 is 14 residues. In DNA form, the CDR3 reads TGTGCCAGCTCACCCAGGGGGCAGGTCACTGAAGCTTTCTTT. Its translation: CASSPRGQVTEAFF.

A remark on this clonotype: A far more abundant clone sits one base away, making this likely a read error. The chain combines TRBV11-2 with TRBJ2-4; 7 nucleotides line up with TRBD2. The DNA matches TRBJ2-1 better at its end, which makes the J call doubtful. This CDR3 has 13 residues. Germline loops: CDR1 SGHAT, CDR2 FQNNGV. The CDR3 sequence: CASSFGGGPPQFF. Written as DNA, the CDR3 is TGTGCCAGCAGCTTCGGGGGAGGGCCTCCACAGTTCTTC.

A word on this clonotype: Possible read error: a much larger clone is one base away. The genes are TRBV28 and TRBJ2-5; D may be TRBD1 (5 bases). The germline CDR1 and CDR2 sequences are MDHEN and SYDVKM. This CDR3 is 13 amino acids long. The CDR3 DNA follows: TGTGCCGGCAGCGCAGGGTTCCAAGAGACCCAGTACTTC. It is translated as CAGSAGFQETQYF. Based on the CDR3 plus reference TRBV28 and TRBJ2-5, the full variable domain is DVKVTQSSRYLVKRTGEKVFLECVQDMDHENMFWYRQDPGLGLRLIYFSYDVKMKEKGDIPEGYSVSREKKERFSLILESASTNQTSMYLCAGSAGFQETQYFGPGTRLLVL.